A single sample is the source of the 22 T cell receptor beta chains below, sequenced in a study of T-cell reconstitution after alpha-beta-depleted transplantation in children (dated by TCRdb to the mid-2010s). This specimen's treatment or condition label, interpreted: allogeneic hematopoietic cell transplantation with graft depleted of TCRalphabeta T cells and CD19 B cells. Libraries came from PCR. TCRdb names Illumina HiSeq 2500 as the instrument used. To normalize quantification of the TCRbeta repertoire, the TCR libraries were built with molecular barcoding that relied on unique molecular identifiers. The public reads were reprocessed in TCRdb via fastp at Q25 and MiXCR, keeping in-frame beta chains. CDR3 protein sequences are deduplicated, and each keeps its most common genes and DNA. This sample gives 780,000 or so distinct CDR3 sequences in total; roughly 16% of them show up just once. The ten largest clones take up approximately 5% of the sample.

The sample was PBMCs, mostly from graft donor cells, taken 360 days after TCRalphabeta/CD19-depleted stem cell transplant. The origin of the receptors is a male patient under 18 who had a stem cell transplant for acute lymphoblastic leukemia, so the T cells may come from the graft donor.

This clonotype has at least ten counts. Written as DNA, the CDR3 is TGCGCCAGCAGCTTGCAAGCGGGCCCGGATACGCAGTATTTT. Its protein is CASSLQAGPDTQYF. The V call is TRBV5-1, the J call TRBJ2-3; possibly TRBD2 for D (6 bases). The CDR3 length is 14 residues. In germline, CDR1 is SGHRS, CDR2 YFSETQ. Trimming shortened V by 1 base and J by 6 bases, and 12 bases separated the two germline ends.

This clonotype was observed a few times. The V call is TRBV5-1, the J call TRBJ1-3; maybe TRBD1 (5 bases). CDR1 is SGHRS and CDR2 is YFSETQ in the germline V gene. This CDR3 region has 16 residues. Trimming shortened V by 0 bases and J by 0 bases, and 10 bases separated the two germline ends. CDR3 loop: CASSLGTGTSGNTIYF. The DNA of the CDR3 is TGCGCCAGCAGCTTGGGGACCGGGACCTCTGGAAACACCATATATTTT.

This clonotype has ten or more counts. The chain combines TRBV7-3 with TRBJ2-3; perhaps TRBD1 as D (6 bases). The CDR3 length is 13 residues. Germline CDR1 SGHTA, CDR2 FQGTGA. V was cut by 2 bases and J by 4 bases, with 7 bases left in between. The CDR3: CASSLQGSDTQYF. The CDR3 DNA is TGTGCCAGCAGCTTACAGGGGTCAGATACGCAGTATTTT. Full variable domain (outside the CDR3, taken from reference TRBV7-3 and TRBJ2-3): GAGVSQTPSNKVTEKGKYVELRCDPISGHTALYWYRQSLGQGPEFLIYFQGTGAADDSGLPNDRFFAVRPEGSVSTLKIQRTERGDSAVYLCASSLQGSDTQYFGPGTRLTVL.

This clonotype showed up many times. The chain is built from TRBV5-4 and TRBJ1-1; no clear D. The germline V and J ends were trimmed by 2 bases and 4 bases, with 3 bases remaining between them. Germline loops: CDR1 SGHNT, CDR2 YYREEE (reference sequence). The CDR3 contains 11 residues. In DNA, the CDR3 is TGTGCCAGCAGCTTAAGCACTGAAGCTTTCTTT. It is translated as CASSLSTEAFF.

This clonotype appeared many times. The rearrangement joins TRBV5-1 to TRBJ2-7, with 7 bases that match TRBD2. The CDR3 is 16 residues long. Germline loops: CDR1 SGHRS, CDR2 YFSETQ. Trimming at V came to 1 base and at J to 2 bases, leaving 9 bases not matched to a gene. The CDR3, as DNA: TGCGCCAGCAGCTTGAGGGCTAGCGGAGGGACCTACGAGCAGTACTTC. Amino acids: CASSLRASGGTYEQYF.

The chain employs TRBV21-1 and TRBJ2-1. TRBV21-1 is noted as a pseudogene. CDR3 length equals 11 residues. CDR3 protein: CASSKVREQFF. For the CDR3, the DNA is TGTGCCAGCAGCAAGGTCCGCGAGCAGTTCTTC.

V and J are TRBV13 and TRBJ1-4; D is ambiguous. CDR3 length equals 13 residues. Germline lookup yields CDR1 PRHDT and CDR2 FYEKMQ (reference sequence). Trimming stripped 7 bases from V and 10 bases from J, with 16 bases between. For the CDR3, the DNA is TGTGCCAGCACCTCGGGCCACGAAGGAAAACTGTTTTTT. As protein: CASTSGHEGKLFF. The full variable domain, rest sourced from reference TRBV13 and TRBJ1-4, is AAGVIQSPRHLIKEKRETATLKCYPIPRHDTVYWYQQGPGQDPQFLISFYEKMQSDKGSIPDRFSAQQFSDYHSELNMSSLELGDSALYFCASTSGHEGKLFFGSGTQLSVL.

The rearrangement uses TRBV24-1 and TRBJ2-5; 10 bases are shared with TRBD1. CDR1 KGHDR and CDR2 SFDVKD come from the germline V gene. CDR3 length equals 16 residues. The trim removed 4 bases at V and 3 bases at J, leaving 7 bases unmatched. CDR3 sequence: CATSEPGTGVEETQYF. In DNA, the CDR3 is TGTGCCACCAGTGAGCCCGGGACAGGGGTTGAAGAGACCCAGTACTTC.

This clonotype came up many times. The chain couples TRBV6-5 to TRBJ1-6; tentatively, D is TRBD1 (5 bases). Looked up from germline, CDR1 is MNHEY and CDR2 is SVGAGI. Trimming removed 4 bases at V and 7 bases at J, with 8 bases between. The CDR3 totals 13 residues. The CDR3 sequence is CASSWDGNSPLHF. As DNA, the CDR3 is TGTGCCAGCAGTTGGGACGGGAATTCACCCCTCCACTTT.

This clonotype was seen only a few times. The chain is built from TRBV7-2 and TRBJ1-5; D is unclear. The ends were cut back, 8 bases at V and 3 bases at J, with 11 bases in the middle. Germline V gene data show CDR1 as SGHTA and CDR2 as FQGNSA. The CDR3 consists of 13 residues. The CDR3, as DNA: TGTGCCAGCCGAGAGGGTCTCAATCAGCCCCAGCATTTT. Amino acid sequence: CASREGLNQPQHF.

Note on this clonotype: An end of the junction does not agree with germline; a read error may underlie this. The rearrangement links TRBV10-3 to TRBJ2-5, with 11 bases aligning to TRBD1. This CDR3 has 14 residues. Germline V gives CDR1 ENHRY, CDR2 SYGVKD. DNA of the CDR3: TGTGCCATCAAAGGGACAGGGGGAGTTGAGATCCAGTACTTC. Amino acid sequence: CAIKGTGGVEIQYF.

This clonotype was counted at least ten times. The J gene is TRBJ2-2, the V gene TRBV12-3 or TRBV12-4, with 14 bases that match TRBD2. The CDR3 runs 18 residues. V lost 7 bases, J lost 4 bases, and 11 bases stayed unmatched. Here the CDR3 reads CASTPTSGRGSGTGELFF. The CDR3 coding sequence is TGTGCCAGCACTCCGACTAGCGGGAGGGGTAGTGGCACCGGGGAGCTGTTTTTT.

The gene calls are TRBV5-1 and TRBJ2-1, with TRBD2 identical over 11 bases. The ends lost 4 bases at V and 4 bases at J; junction bases unmatched: 10. The CDR3 runs 17 residues. The V gene's germline CDR1 is SGHRS and CDR2 YFSETQ. The CDR3 bases are TGCGCCAGCAGCCGGGTGCAGACTAGCGGGACTTACAATGAGCAGTTCTTC. This translates into CASSRVQTSGTYNEQFF.

The chain recombines TRBV2 with TRBJ1-1; D ambiguous. CDR1 and CDR2 from the germline V gene are SNHLY and FYNNEI. The germline V and J ends were trimmed by 3 bases and 1 base, with 9 bases remaining between them. CDR3 length: 14 amino acids. The DNA of the CDR3 is TGTGCCAGCAGTGACCGGGGTAGGAACACTGAAGCTTTCTTT. Protein product: CASSDRGRNTEAFF. The variable domain in full, with the rest retrieved from reference TRBV2 and TRBJ1-1, is EPEVTQTPSHQVTQMGQEVILRCVPISNHLYFYWYRQILGQKVEFLVSFYNNEISEKSEIFDDQFSVERPDGSNFTLKIRSTKLEDSAMYFCASSDRGRNTEAFFGQGTRLTVV.

This chain joins TRBV12-3 or TRBV12-4 and TRBJ1-5; unclear D gene. The V end lost 2 bases, the J end lost 4 bases, and 12 bases lay between the germline ends. The CDR3 contains 15 residues. This chain's CDR3 is CASSLRNGRNQPQHF. CDR3 coding DNA: TGTGCCAGCAGTTTACGAAACGGAAGGAATCAGCCCCAGCATTTT.

The chain couples TRBV10-3 to TRBJ2-3, with 16 bases matching TRBD2. CDR3 length: 17 residues. The V gene's germline CDR1 is ENHRY and CDR2 SYGVKD. V lost 2 bases, J lost 3 bases, and 2 bases stayed unmatched. The CDR3 sequence: CAISERGLAGGTDTQYF. The CDR3 DNA follows: TGTGCCATCAGTGAGAGGGGACTAGCGGGAGGGACAGATACGCAGTATTTT.

This clonotype was observed a handful of times. The V gene is TRBV14, the J gene TRBJ2-3, with a tentative D call TRBD1 (6 bases). Trimming pared 2 bases from V and 11 bases from J, leaving 11 bases between. The CDR3 sequence is 12 residues long. Per germline, CDR1 SGHDN and CDR2 FVKESK. The DNA of the CDR3 is TGTGCCAGCAGCCAAATAGGACAGAAGCAGTATTTT. Translation: CASSQIGQKQYF.

The V gene is TRBV7-2, the J gene TRBJ1-2; 7 bases align to TRBD1. This CDR3 comprises 18 residues. V shed 4 bases and J 4 bases; nucleotides not matched to a gene: 18. Germline lookup yields CDR1 SGHTA and CDR2 FQGNSA. In DNA form, the CDR3 reads TGTGCCAGCAGCTCCCGAAAGGGGGCTTCAAGAAAGGGCTATGGCTACACCTTC. It yields the protein CASSSRKGASRKGYGYTF.

The sample holds a few counts of this clonotype. This rearrangement joins TRBV19 to TRBJ2-7; D might be TRBD2 (6 bases). CDR1 and CDR2 from the germline V gene are LNHDA and SQIVND (reference sequence). V lost 7 bases, J lost 4 bases, and 11 bases lay in between. This CDR3 region has 12 residues. CDR3 nucleotide sequence: TGTGCCAGTATCGGGGACTCATACGAGCAGTACTTC. It codes for CASIGDSYEQYF.

The chain couples TRBV12-5 to TRBJ2-1; 16 bases are a match to TRBD2. CDR3 length: 18 amino acids. Losses at the gene ends were 5 bases for V and 1 base for J; bases not matched to a gene: 5. Germline V gene sequence: CDR1 LGHNT, CDR2 FRNRAP. CDR3 coding DNA: TGTGCTAGTGGTGGGGGACTAGCGGGAGGGATGTCCTACAATGAGCAGTTCTTC. Its translation: CASGGGLAGGMSYNEQFF.

This clonotype was detected only a few times. The genes are TRBV20-1 and TRBJ2-2; D is ambiguous. Per germline, CDR1 DFQATT and CDR2 SNEGSKA (reference sequence). The CDR3 runs to 14 residues. V lost 0 bases and J 1 base, leaving 6 bases between the germline ends. CDR3 in amino acids: CSARDNENTGELFF. Here the CDR3 DNA reads TGCAGTGCTAGAGATAACGAGAACACCGGGGAGCTGTTTTTT.

This clonotype has ten or more counts. The CDR3 loop is CASSYSDPSSGNTIYF. DNA for the CDR3: TGTGCCAGCAGTTACTCGGACCCGAGCTCTGGAAACACCATATATTTT. The V gene is TRBV6-5, the J gene TRBJ1-3; D remains ambiguous. With 0 bases removed from V and 0 bases from J, the gap between germline ends came to 9 bases. CDR3 size: 16 residues. The germline CDR1 and CDR2 sequences are MNHEY and SVGAGI.